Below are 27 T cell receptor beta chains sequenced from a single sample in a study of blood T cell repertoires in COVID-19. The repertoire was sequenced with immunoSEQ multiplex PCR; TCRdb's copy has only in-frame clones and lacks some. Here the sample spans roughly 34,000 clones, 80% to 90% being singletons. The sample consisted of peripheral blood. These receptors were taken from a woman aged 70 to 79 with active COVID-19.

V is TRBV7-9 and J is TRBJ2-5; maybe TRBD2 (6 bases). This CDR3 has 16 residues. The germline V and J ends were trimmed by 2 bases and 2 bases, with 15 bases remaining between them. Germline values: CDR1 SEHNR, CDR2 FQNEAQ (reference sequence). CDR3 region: CASSLSTGVRQETQYF. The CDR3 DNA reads TGTGCCAGCAGCTTATCAACGGGGGTCCGGCAAGAGACCCAGTACTTC.

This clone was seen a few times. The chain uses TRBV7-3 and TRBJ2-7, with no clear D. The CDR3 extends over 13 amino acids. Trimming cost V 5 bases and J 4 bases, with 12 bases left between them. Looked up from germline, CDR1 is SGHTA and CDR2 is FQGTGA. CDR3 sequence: CASSPHAAYEQYF. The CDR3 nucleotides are TGTGCCAGCAGCCCGCATGCGGCTTACGAGCAGTACTTC.

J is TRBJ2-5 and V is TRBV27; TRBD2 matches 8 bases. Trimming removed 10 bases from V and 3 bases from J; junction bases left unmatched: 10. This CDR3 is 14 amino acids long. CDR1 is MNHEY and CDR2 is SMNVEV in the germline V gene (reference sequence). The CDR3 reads CATGGGPLEETQYF. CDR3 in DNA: TGTGCCACCGGGGGGGGGCCCCTTGAAGAGACCCAGTACTTC.

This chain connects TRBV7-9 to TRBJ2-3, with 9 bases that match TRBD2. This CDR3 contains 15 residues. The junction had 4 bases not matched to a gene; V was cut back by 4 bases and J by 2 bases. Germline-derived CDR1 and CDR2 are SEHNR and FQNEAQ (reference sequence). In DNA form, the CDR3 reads TGTGCCAGCAGCTCAGCGGGGGGAGCCACAGATACGCAGTATTTT. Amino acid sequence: CASSSAGGATDTQYF.

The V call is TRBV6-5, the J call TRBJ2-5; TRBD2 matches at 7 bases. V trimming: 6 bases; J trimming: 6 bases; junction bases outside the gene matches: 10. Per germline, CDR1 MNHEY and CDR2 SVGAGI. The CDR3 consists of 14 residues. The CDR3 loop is CASRIAGGGKTQYF. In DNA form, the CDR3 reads TGTGCCAGCAGAATTGCTGGCGGGGGAAAGACCCAGTACTTC.

For the CDR3, the DNA is TGTGCCAGCAGCCACGGTCTCTACGCTGAAGCTTTCTTT. Its translation: CASSHGLYAEAFF. The rearrangement uses TRBV3-1 (or the pseudogene TRBV3-2) and TRBJ1-1; D not certain. The V gene's germline CDR1 is LGHDT and CDR2 YNNKEL (reference sequence). The CDR3 is 13 amino acids. Trimming cost V 3 bases and J 6 bases, with 11 bases left between them.

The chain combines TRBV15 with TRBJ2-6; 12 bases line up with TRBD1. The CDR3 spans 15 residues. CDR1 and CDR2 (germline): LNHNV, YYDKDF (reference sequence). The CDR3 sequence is CAVGTGGTGANVLTF. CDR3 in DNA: TGTGCGGTCGGGACAGGGGGCACTGGGGCCAACGTCCTGACTTTC.

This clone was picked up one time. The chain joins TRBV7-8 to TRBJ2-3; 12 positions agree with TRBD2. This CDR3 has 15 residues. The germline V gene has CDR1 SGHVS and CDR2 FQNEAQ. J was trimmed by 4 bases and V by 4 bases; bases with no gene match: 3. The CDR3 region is CASSSSGGAPDTQYF. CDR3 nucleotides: TGTGCCAGCAGCTCTAGCGGGGGGGCCCCAGATACGCAGTATTTT.

The CDR3: CASSEGRRRTNSPLHF. CDR3 DNA sequence: TGTGCCAGCAGTGAAGGACGGAGACGAACCAATTCACCCCTCCACTTT. J is TRBJ1-6 and V is TRBV6-1, with D hard to call. Germline V lookup: CDR1 MNHNS, CDR2 SASEGT. This CDR3 region has 16 residues. The V and J ends lost 1 base and 7 bases respectively, with 14 bases between them.

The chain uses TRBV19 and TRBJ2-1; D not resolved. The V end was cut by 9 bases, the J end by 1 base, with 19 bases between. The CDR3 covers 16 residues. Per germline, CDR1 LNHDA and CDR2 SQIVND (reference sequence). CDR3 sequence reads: CASQPDGPRSYNEQFF. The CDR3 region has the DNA TGTGCCAGCCAACCGGATGGCCCGAGGTCCTACAATGAGCAGTTCTTC.

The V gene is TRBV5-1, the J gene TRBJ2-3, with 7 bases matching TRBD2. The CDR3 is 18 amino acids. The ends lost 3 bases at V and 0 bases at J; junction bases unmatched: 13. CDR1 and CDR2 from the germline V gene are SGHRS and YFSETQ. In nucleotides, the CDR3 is TGCGCCAGCAGCTCAACTGCGGCGGGGGACCTCAGCACAGATACGCAGTATTTT. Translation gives CASSSTAAGDLSTDTQYF.

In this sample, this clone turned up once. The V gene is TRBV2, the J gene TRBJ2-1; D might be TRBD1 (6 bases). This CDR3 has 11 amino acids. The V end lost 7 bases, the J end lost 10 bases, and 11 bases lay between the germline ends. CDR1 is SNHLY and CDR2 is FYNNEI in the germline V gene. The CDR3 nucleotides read TGTGCCAGCACCTGGGACACCGAGCAGTTCTTC. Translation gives CASTWDTEQFF.

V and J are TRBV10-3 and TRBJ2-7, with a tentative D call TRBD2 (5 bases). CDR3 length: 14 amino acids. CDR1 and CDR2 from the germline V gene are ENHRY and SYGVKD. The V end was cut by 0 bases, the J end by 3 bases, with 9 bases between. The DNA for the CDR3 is TGTGCCATCAGTGAGTCGACGGGGTACTACGAGCAGTACTTC. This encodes CAISESTGYYEQYF.

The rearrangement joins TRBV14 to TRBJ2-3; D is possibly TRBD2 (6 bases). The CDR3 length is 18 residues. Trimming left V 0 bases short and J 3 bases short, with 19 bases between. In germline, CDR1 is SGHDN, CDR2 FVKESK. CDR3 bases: TGTGCCAGCAGCCAAGATCTTCGGAGGGGCAGGGTGACAGATACGCAGTATTTT. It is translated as CASSQDLRRGRVTDTQYF.

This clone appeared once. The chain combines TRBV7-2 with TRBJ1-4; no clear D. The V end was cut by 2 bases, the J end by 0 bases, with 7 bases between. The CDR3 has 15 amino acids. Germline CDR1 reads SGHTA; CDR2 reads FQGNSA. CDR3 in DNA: TGTGCCAGCAGCTTACGACAAACAACTAATGAAAAACTGTTTTTT. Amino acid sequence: CASSLRQTTNEKLFF.

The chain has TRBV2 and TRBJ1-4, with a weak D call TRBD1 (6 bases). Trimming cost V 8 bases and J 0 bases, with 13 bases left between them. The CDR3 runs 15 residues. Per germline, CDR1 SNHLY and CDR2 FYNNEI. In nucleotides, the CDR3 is TGTGCCAGCGGACAGCAATATGCAACTAATGAAAAACTGTTTTTT. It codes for CASGQQYATNEKLFF.

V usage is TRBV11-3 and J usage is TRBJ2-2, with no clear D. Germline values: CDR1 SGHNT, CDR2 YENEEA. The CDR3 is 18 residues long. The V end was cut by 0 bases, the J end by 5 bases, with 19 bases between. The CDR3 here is CASSLDRWSTPRTGELFF. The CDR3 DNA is TGTGCCAGCAGCTTAGATCGTTGGAGCACCCCCAGAACCGGGGAGCTGTTTTTT. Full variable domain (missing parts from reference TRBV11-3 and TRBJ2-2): EAGVVQSPRYKIIEKKQPVAFWCNPISGHNTLYWYLQNLGQGPELLIRYENEEAVDDSQLPKDRFSAERLKGVDSTLKIQPAELGDSAVYLCASSLDRWSTPRTGELFFGEGSRLTVL.

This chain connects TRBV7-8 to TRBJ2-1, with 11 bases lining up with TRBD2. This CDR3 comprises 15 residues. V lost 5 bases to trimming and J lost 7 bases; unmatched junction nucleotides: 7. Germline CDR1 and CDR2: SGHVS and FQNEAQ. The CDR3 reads CASSPLAGGQNEQFF. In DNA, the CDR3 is TGTGCCAGCAGCCCCCTAGCGGGGGGCCAAAATGAGCAGTTCTTC.

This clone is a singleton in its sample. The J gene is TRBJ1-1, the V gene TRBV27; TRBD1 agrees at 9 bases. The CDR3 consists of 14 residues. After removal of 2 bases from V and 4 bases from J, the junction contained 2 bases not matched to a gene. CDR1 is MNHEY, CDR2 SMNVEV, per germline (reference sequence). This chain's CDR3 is CASSLGTGSTEAFF. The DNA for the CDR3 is TGTGCCAGCAGTTTAGGGACAGGGAGCACTGAAGCTTTCTTT.

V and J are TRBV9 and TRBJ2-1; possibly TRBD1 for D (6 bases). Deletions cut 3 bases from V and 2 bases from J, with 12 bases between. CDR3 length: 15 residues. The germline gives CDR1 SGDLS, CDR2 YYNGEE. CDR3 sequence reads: CASSATGITYNEQFF. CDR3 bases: TGTGCCAGCAGCGCCACAGGGATTACCTACAATGAGCAGTTCTTC.

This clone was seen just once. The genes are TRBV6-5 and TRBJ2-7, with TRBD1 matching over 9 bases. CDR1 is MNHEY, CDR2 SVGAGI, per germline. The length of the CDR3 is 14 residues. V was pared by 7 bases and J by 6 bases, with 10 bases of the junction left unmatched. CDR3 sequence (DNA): TGTGCCAGCATAATTACCGGGACAGGGTTCGAGCAGTACTTC. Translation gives CASIITGTGFEQYF.

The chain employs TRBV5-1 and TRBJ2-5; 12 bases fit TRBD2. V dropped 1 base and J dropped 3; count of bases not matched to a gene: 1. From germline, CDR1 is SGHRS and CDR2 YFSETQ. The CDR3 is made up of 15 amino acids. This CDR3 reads CASSLSSGGEETQYF. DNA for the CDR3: TGCGCCAGCAGCTTGTCTAGCGGGGGGGAAGAGACCCAGTACTTC.

The CDR3: CASSLDTMTYNSPLHF. CDR3 in DNA: TGTGCCAGCAGCCTGGACACGATGACCTATAATTCACCCCTCCACTTT. The chain joins TRBV7-2 to TRBJ1-6, with D possibly matching TRBD1 (5 bases). V was trimmed by 5 bases and J by 2 bases, leaving 13 bases between them. Germline CDR1 reads SGHTA; CDR2 reads FQGNSA. The CDR3 spans 16 residues. Full variable domain (rest looked up from reference TRBV7-2 and TRBJ1-6): GAGVSQSPSNKVTEKGKDVELRCDPISGHTALYWYRQSLGQGLEFLIYFQGNSAPDKSGLPSDRFSAERTGGSVSTLTIQRTQQEDSAVYLCASSLDTMTYNSPLHFGNGTRLTVT.

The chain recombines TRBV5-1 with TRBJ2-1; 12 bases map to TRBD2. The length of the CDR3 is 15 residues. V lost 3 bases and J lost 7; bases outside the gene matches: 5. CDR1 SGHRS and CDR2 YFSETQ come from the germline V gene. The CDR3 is CASSSLAGGENEQFF. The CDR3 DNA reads TGCGCCAGCAGCTCCCTAGCGGGGGGGGAGAATGAGCAGTTCTTC.

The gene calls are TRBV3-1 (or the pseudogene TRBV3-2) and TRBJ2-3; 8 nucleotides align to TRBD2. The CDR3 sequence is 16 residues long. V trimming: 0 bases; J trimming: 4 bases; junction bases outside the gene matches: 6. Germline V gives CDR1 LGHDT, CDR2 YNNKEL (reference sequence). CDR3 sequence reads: CASSQDRGSGADTQYF. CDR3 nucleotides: TGTGCCAGCAGCCAAGATCGGGGTAGCGGGGCAGATACGCAGTATTTT.

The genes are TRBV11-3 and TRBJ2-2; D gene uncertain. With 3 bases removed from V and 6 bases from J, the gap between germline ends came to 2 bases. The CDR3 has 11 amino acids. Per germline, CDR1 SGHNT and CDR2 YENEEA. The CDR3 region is CASSFAGELFF. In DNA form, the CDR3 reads TGTGCCAGCAGCTTCGCCGGGGAGCTGTTTTTT.

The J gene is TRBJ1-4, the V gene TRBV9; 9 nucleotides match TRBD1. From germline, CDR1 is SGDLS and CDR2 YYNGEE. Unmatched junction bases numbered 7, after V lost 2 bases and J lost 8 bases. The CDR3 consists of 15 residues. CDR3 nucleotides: TGTGCCAGCAGCGTCTTGGGACAGGGAGAAGAAAAACTGTTTTTT. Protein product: CASSVLGQGEEKLFF.